Each of the 22 T cell receptor beta chains below was sequenced from the same sample in a study of control samples from healthy donors and cancer patients. Sequencing used immunoSEQ multiplex PCR; TCRdb keeps in-frame clones, though not all of them. This table holds 95,000 to 100,000 clones, more than 85% found once. The sample was blood. All receptors come from a man between 25 and 39 years old in good health.

V gene TRBV12-5 combines with J gene TRBJ2-1; 7 nucleotides agree with TRBD2. Germline CDR1 reads LGHNT; CDR2 reads FRNRAP. The V and J ends lost 0 bases and 9 bases, in that order; junction bases with no gene match: 17. The CDR3 loop spans 18 amino acids. The CDR3 sequence is CASGLVHSGGQLQSEQFF. The DNA of the CDR3 is TGTGCTAGTGGTTTGGTACATTCGGGAGGCCAGCTACAATCTGAGCAGTTCTTC.

CDR3 residues: CASKPLDSYEQYF. The CDR3 DNA follows: TGTGCCAGCAAGCCACTGGACAGCTACGAGCAGTACTTC. The rearrangement links TRBV6-5 to TRBJ2-7; maybe TRBD1 (6 bases). Trimming left V 7 bases short and J 3 bases short, with 13 bases between. CDR3 length: 13 residues. Germline CDR1 MNHEY, CDR2 SVGAGI.

This chain connects TRBV19 to TRBJ2-3; D might be TRBD2 (6 bases). V was shortened by 6 bases and J by 4 bases, with 17 bases between the two germline ends. The CDR3 has 15 residues. The germline gives CDR1 LNHDA, CDR2 SQIVND (reference sequence). The CDR3 protein is CASSPTSGPADTQYF. The CDR3 nucleotides read TGTGCCAGTAGCCCGACTAGTGGTCCCGCAGATACGCAGTATTTT.

V gene TRBV20-1 combines with J gene TRBJ2-1; 7 bases line up with TRBD1. The CDR3 is 15 amino acids. Trimming cost V 3 bases and J 2 bases; bases outside gene matches: 7. Germline V CDR1 and CDR2: DFQATT, SNEGSKA (reference sequence). The CDR3 spells CSASVGTAAYNEQFF. CDR3 bases: TGCAGTGCTAGTGTGGGGACAGCCGCCTACAATGAGCAGTTCTTC.

This chain joins TRBV19 and TRBJ2-7, with 9 bases lining up with TRBD1. The germline V gene encodes CDR1 LNHDA and CDR2 SQIVND (reference sequence). CDR3 length equals 13 residues. V lost 4 bases, J lost 5 bases, and 3 bases stayed unmatched. This chain's CDR3 is CASSTTGGDEQYV. The CDR3 region has the DNA TGTGCCAGTAGTACTACAGGGGGCGACGAGCAGTACGTC.

The chain recombines TRBV5-6 with TRBJ2-3; D is unresolved. Germline-derived CDR1 and CDR2 are SGHDT and YYEEEE. Trimming shortened V by 5 bases and J by 6 bases, and 13 bases separated the two germline ends. The CDR3 spans 13 residues. CDR3 in DNA: TGTGCCAGCAGTACCCCACCGTGGGATACGCAGTATTTT. Protein product: CASSTPPWDTQYF.

V gene TRBV6-1 combines with J gene TRBJ2-5; 7 bases match TRBD2. The CDR3 loop spans 15 amino acids. The trim removed 3 bases at V and 0 bases at J, leaving 4 bases unmatched. CDR1 is MNHNS and CDR2 is SASEGT in the germline V gene. The CDR3 here is CASSDLAGHQETQYF. In nucleotides, the CDR3 is TGTGCCAGCAGTGATTTAGCGGGCCACCAAGAGACCCAGTACTTC.

A single count supports this clone. The same CDR3 arises from other DNA sequences in this sample as well. The chain joins TRBV5-1 to TRBJ1-1; 9 bases map to TRBD1. Germline lookup yields CDR1 SGHRS and CDR2 YFSETQ. After removal of 2 bases from V and 0 bases from J, the junction contained 11 bases not matched to a gene. The length of the CDR3 is 18 residues. The CDR3 protein is CASSLPGTGSRMNTEAFF. The CDR3 DNA sequence: TGCGCCAGCAGCTTACCCGGGACAGGGAGCCGCATGAACACTGAAGCTTTCTTT.

The V and J genes are TRBV29-1 and TRBJ2-1, with 7 bases fitting TRBD2. The CDR3 is 14 residues long. The trim removed 3 bases at V and 7 bases at J, leaving 9 bases unmatched. CDR1 is SQVTM, CDR2 ANQGSEA, per germline. CDR3 in DNA: TGCAGCGTTGAGCGGGAGTCCCTTGGTAATGAGCAGTTCTTC. This sequence encodes CSVERESLGNEQFF.

The rearrangement uses TRBV5-5 and TRBJ2-7, with 8 bases matching TRBD1. This CDR3 has 15 residues. Trimming at V came to 0 bases and at J to 4 bases, leaving 6 bases not matched to a gene. Germline V CDR1 and CDR2: SGHKS, YYEKEE (reference sequence). As DNA, the CDR3 is TGTGCCAGCAGCTTGGGCGCGACAGGGGTATACGAGCAGTACGTC. It is translated as CASSLGATGVYEQYV.

The V gene is TRBV30, the J gene TRBJ2-3; 9 positions agree with TRBD1. J gave up 2 bases and V 2 bases, and 8 bases lay outside the gene matches. Germline V gene lookup returns CDR1 GTSNPN and CDR2 SVGIG (reference sequence). The CDR3 length is 16 residues. The CDR3 DNA reads as TGTGCCTGGAGTCGCGACCGGGACAGGGACACAGATACGCAGTATTTT. The encoded protein is CAWSRDRDRDTDTQYF.

This clone was detected once. The chain recombines TRBV24-1 with TRBJ2-2, with TRBD1 matching over 11 bases. The V segment lost 4 bases and the J segment 3 bases; nucleotides outside the gene matches: 3. The CDR3 is 16 residues long. Germline V gene lookup returns CDR1 KGHDR and CDR2 SFDVKD. CDR3 loop: CATSDPGQGDTGELFF. CDR3 nucleotide sequence: TGTGCCACCAGTGACCCGGGACAGGGGGACACCGGGGAGCTGTTTTTT.

The genes are TRBV9 and TRBJ1-1; weak D call: TRBD1 (5 bases). Germline loops: CDR1 SGDLS, CDR2 YYNGEE. The CDR3 sequence is 15 residues long. The V gene lost 4 bases and the J gene lost 1 base, with 14 bases spanning the gap. The DNA of the CDR3 is TGTGCCAGCAGCCTCGCCGGGGCAGCGAACACTGAAGCTTTCTTT. The encoded protein is CASSLAGAANTEAFF. The full variable domain, in which reference TRBV9 and TRBJ1-1 provide the parts outside the CDR3, is DSGVTQTPKHLITATGQRVTLRCSPRSGDLSVYWYQQSLDQGLQFLIQYYNGEERAKGNILERFSAQQFPDLHSELNLSSLELGDSALYFCASSLAGAANTEAFFGQGTRLTVV.

The chain couples TRBV5-4 to TRBJ2-2, with a weak D call TRBD1 (5 bases). V shed 4 bases and J shed 1 base, with 8 bases lying between them. CDR3 size: 14 residues. In germline, CDR1 is SGHNT, CDR2 YYREEE (reference sequence). The CDR3 reads CASSQTENTGELFF. The CDR3 DNA reads as TGTGCCAGCAGCCAGACAGAGAACACCGGGGAGCTGTTTTTT.

The V call is TRBV20-1, the J call TRBJ2-7, with D possibly matching TRBD2 (6 bases). This CDR3 is 15 amino acids long. Per the germline V gene, CDR1 is DFQATT and CDR2 is SNEGSKA (reference sequence). V dropped 3 bases and J dropped 2 bases, with 17 bases sitting between them. The CDR3 nucleotides read TGCAGTGCTAGTCACACCGGGACTGAACCCTACGAGCAGTACTTC. It specifies CSASHTGTEPYEQYF.

This chain uses TRBV11-2 with TRBJ2-2; D could derive from TRBD1 or TRBD2 (5 bases each). V was clipped by 10 bases and J by 6 bases, with 18 bases between them. Germline CDR1 reads SGHAT; CDR2 reads FQNNGV. This CDR3 has 14 residues. The CDR3 spells CATSWGFSAGELFF. The CDR3 bases are TGTGCCACATCTTGGGGGTTTTCGGCCGGGGAGCTGTTTTTT.

The chain carries TRBV5-1 and TRBJ1-1; D perhaps matches TRBD1 (5 bases). The V and J ends lost 7 bases and 1 base respectively, with 11 bases between them. CDR1 is SGHRS and CDR2 is YFSETQ in the germline V gene. CDR3 size: 13 residues. CDR3 in amino acids: CASHDGANTEAFF. Written as DNA, the CDR3 is TGCGCCAGCCACGATGGGGCGAACACTGAAGCTTTCTTT.

This clone has only one observation. This chain uses TRBV14 with TRBJ2-1; the match to TRBD2 covers 9 bases. Trimming took 4 bases from V and 5 from J; bases not matched to a gene: 12. The CDR3 is 17 amino acids. From germline, CDR1 is SGHDN and CDR2 FVKESK. CDR3 sequence reads: CASSRPHGLAGDNEQFF. DNA of the CDR3: TGTGCCAGCAGCCGTCCCCATGGCTTAGCGGGGGACAATGAGCAGTTCTTC.

The genes are TRBV30 and TRBJ2-5; 7 bases match TRBD2. The germline gives CDR1 GTSNPN, CDR2 SVGIG (reference sequence). The CDR3 has 13 amino acids. V shed 2 bases and J 4 bases; nucleotides not matched to a gene: 4. The CDR3 nucleotides are TGTGCCTGGAGTAGGCGGACTAGAGAGACCCAGTACTTC. Its translation: CAWSRRTRETQYF.

The chain links TRBV9 to TRBJ1-3; D might be TRBD1 (5 bases). Per the germline V gene, CDR1 is SGDLS and CDR2 is YYNGEE. This CDR3 has 16 amino acids. Trimming left V 4 bases short and J 2 bases short, with 16 bases between. The chain's CDR3 is CASSPRGTDTGNTIYF. The CDR3 DNA reads TGTGCCAGCAGCCCCCGTGGGACGGATACTGGAAACACCATATATTTT.

The V gene is TRBV30, the J gene TRBJ1-6; 7 nucleotides match TRBD1. J lost 9 bases, V lost 1 base, and 15 bases had no gene match. Germline lookup yields CDR1 GTSNPN and CDR2 SVGIG (reference sequence). The CDR3 consists of 17 residues. CDR3 nucleotides: TGTGCCTGGAGTGAGGACAGGCAGGTCCCCCTGGGTTCACCCCTCCACTTT. It is translated as CAWSEDRQVPLGSPLHF.

This chain joins TRBV27 and TRBJ1-2; no definite D call. This CDR3 comprises 15 residues. Trimming took off 6 bases at V and 5 bases at J, with 19 bases between the two ends. CDR1 is MNHEY, CDR2 SMNVEV, per germline (reference sequence). CDR3 in DNA: TGTGCCAGCAGGGACGATCTACGAGACCCTTATGGCTACACCTTC. It translates to CASRDDLRDPYGYTF.